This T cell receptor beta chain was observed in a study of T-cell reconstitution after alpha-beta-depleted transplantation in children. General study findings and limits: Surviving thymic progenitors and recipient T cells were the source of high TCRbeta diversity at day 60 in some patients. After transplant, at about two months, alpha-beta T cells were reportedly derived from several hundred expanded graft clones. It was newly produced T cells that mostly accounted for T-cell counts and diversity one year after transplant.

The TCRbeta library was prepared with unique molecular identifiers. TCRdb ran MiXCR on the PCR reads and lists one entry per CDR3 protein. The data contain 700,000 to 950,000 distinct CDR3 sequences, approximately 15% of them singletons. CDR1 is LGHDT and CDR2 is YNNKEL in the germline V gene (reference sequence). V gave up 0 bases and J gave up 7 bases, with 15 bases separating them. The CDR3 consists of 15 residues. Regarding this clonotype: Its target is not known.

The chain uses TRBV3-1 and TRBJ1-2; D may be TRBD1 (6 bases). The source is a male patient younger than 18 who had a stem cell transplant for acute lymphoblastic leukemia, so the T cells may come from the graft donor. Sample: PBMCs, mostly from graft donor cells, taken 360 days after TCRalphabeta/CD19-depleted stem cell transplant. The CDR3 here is CASSQDQGRVSGYTF. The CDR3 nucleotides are TGTGCCAGCAGCCAAGACCAGGGGCGAGTAAGTGGCTACACCTTC.